The next 28 T cell receptor beta chains were all read from a single sample in a study of beta chain features in type 1 diabetes. No antigen has been assigned to these receptors. The study reverse transcribed the entire isolated RNA, so it sequenced expressed TCRB transcripts. TCRdb's copy holds only in-frame clones and misses some; the assay was immunoSEQ multiplex PCR. This table holds 600,000 to 750,000 clones, about an eighth found once. Study-wide findings and caveats: Moderately but significantly shorter TCRB CDR3s were found in Type 1 diabetes patients in all four CD4+ subsets.

Sequenced: naive CD4+ T cells from blood. These receptors were obtained from a young man with type 1 diabetes.

The genes are TRBV2 and TRBJ1-2, with unresolved D. This CDR3 is built from 14 residues. Germline V lookup: CDR1 SNHLY, CDR2 FYNNEI. Trimming took off 4 bases at V and 2 bases at J, with 11 bases between the two ends. CDR3 amino acids: CASSGETANYGYTF. The CDR3 DNA sequence: TGTGCCAGCAGTGGTGAGACGGCAAACTATGGCTACACCTTC.

A word on this clone: Other DNA sequences in the same sample also yield this CDR3. The chain joins TRBV20-1 to TRBJ2-3; D is possibly TRBD2 (5 bases). This CDR3 is 11 amino acids long. V shed 6 bases and J shed 4 bases, with 8 bases lying between them. CDR1 is DFQATT, CDR2 SNEGSKA, per germline (reference sequence). The CDR3 sequence: CSAPRADTQYF. The CDR3 DNA follows: TGCAGTGCCCCGAGGGCAGATACGCAGTATTTT.

The rearrangement joins TRBV2 to TRBJ1-5; D is possibly TRBD1 (6 bases). With 4 bases removed from V and 6 bases from J, the gap between germline ends came to 19 bases. The germline CDR1 and CDR2 sequences are SNHLY and FYNNEI. The CDR3 is made up of 16 amino acids. In DNA form, the CDR3 reads TGTGCCAGCAGTGCCTCGGGACAAATTGGGGGTCAGCCCCAGCATTTT. Amino acid sequence: CASSASGQIGGQPQHF.

This clone was counted a few times. The gene calls are TRBV10-3 and TRBJ2-1, with 11 bases fitting TRBD1. CDR3 size: 16 residues. CDR1 ENHRY and CDR2 SYGVKD come from the germline V gene. V lost 5 bases to trimming and J lost 8 bases; unmatched junction nucleotides: 11. The CDR3 coding sequence is TGTGCCATCAGTATTCCCGGGACAGGGGGGTTCGATGAGCAGTTCTTC. Protein sequence: CAISIPGTGGFDEQFF.

Only a few counts were recorded for this clone. This chain connects TRBV30 to TRBJ2-7, with 7 nucleotides matching TRBD1. V shed 5 bases, J shed 3 bases, and the junction held 10 bases outside the gene matches. The germline CDR1 and CDR2 sequences are GTSNPN and SVGIG (reference sequence). The CDR3 runs to 14 residues. The CDR3 reads CAWAPGTEYYEQYF. In DNA, the CDR3 is TGTGCCTGGGCCCCGGGGACAGAGTACTACGAGCAGTACTTC.

The chain links TRBV6-5 to TRBJ1-2; TRBD1 agrees at 9 bases. This CDR3 has 14 residues. The germline CDR1 and CDR2 sequences are MNHEY and SVGAGI. Trimming at V came to 2 bases and at J to 5 bases, leaving 3 bases not matched to a gene. The CDR3 here is CASSYGTGQYGYTF. In nucleotides, the CDR3 is TGTGCCAGCAGTTACGGGACAGGGCAATATGGCTACACCTTC.

This clone was seen a few times. The chain combines TRBV27 with TRBJ2-1; 8 bases are a match to TRBD2. The V gene end was trimmed by 5 bases and the J gene end by 1 base; junction bases not matched to a gene: 7. The CDR3 is made up of 16 amino acids. The germline gives CDR1 MNHEY, CDR2 SMNVEV (reference sequence). CDR3 DNA: TGTGCCAGCAGTCCCGGGGGGGGGCGTTCCTACAATGAGCAGTTCTTC. The encoded protein is CASSPGGGRSYNEQFF.

The V gene is TRBV7-8, the J gene TRBJ2-1; 7 bases map to TRBD1. The CDR3 loop spans 13 amino acids. CDR1 is SGHVS, CDR2 FQNEAQ, per germline. V lost 5 bases to trimming and J lost 3 bases; unmatched junction nucleotides: 1. The CDR3: CASSRQGYNEQFF. In nucleotides, the CDR3 is TGTGCCAGCAGCCGACAGGGCTACAATGAGCAGTTCTTC.

Worth noting for this clone: This same CDR3 is encoded by further DNA sequences in the sample. The chain uses TRBV18 and TRBJ1-2; D gene unclear. Germline assignment: CDR1 KGHSH and CDR2 LQKENI. The ends were cut back, 0 bases at V and 2 bases at J, with 4 bases in the middle. The length of the CDR3 is 13 residues. The CDR3 loop is CASSPPGNYGYTF. The CDR3 region has the DNA TGTGCCAGCTCACCACCTGGGAACTATGGCTACACCTTC.

CDR3 residues: CASSLDGAVEQYF. The CDR3 DNA reads TGTGCCAGCAGCTTGGACGGAGCAGTCGAGCAGTACTTC. The rearrangement links TRBV5-4 to TRBJ2-7; no firm D call. The CDR3 is 13 residues long. CDR1 is SGHNT and CDR2 is YYREEE in the germline V gene (reference sequence). V lost 0 bases and J 6 bases, leaving 10 bases between the germline ends.

The gene calls are TRBV10-2 and TRBJ2-6; D is unclear. Germline V gene lookup returns CDR1 WSHSY and CDR2 SAAADI. V lost 0 bases and J lost 1, with 10 bases in between. The CDR3 runs 17 residues. This chain's CDR3 is CASSESAEVSGANVLTF. CDR3 bases: TGCGCCAGCAGTGAGTCGGCAGAAGTTTCTGGGGCCAACGTCCTGACTTTC.

In this sample, this clone turned up a few times. The CDR3 bases are TGTGCCAGCAGCGCAAAGCACTATGGCTACACCTTC. This codes for CASSAKHYGYTF. V and J are TRBV11-2 and TRBJ1-2; D unresolved. Germline CDR1 and CDR2: SGHAT and FQNNGV. The CDR3 extends over 12 amino acids. V lost 5 bases and J lost 3, with 7 bases in between.

This chain uses TRBV29-1 with TRBJ1-4; D is undetermined. V lost 4 bases and J 4 bases, leaving 16 bases between the germline ends. The CDR3 runs to 15 residues. CDR1 and CDR2 (germline): SQVTM, ANQGSEA. The CDR3 DNA follows: TGCAGCGTTGCGACTCTCGGAACCCTTAATGAAAAACTGTTTTTT. This sequence encodes CSVATLGTLNEKLFF. Filled out from reference TRBV29-1 and TRBJ1-4, the complete variable domain reads SAVISQKPSRDICQRGTSLTIQCQVDSQVTMMFWYRQQPGQSLTLIATANQGSEATYESGFVIDKFPISRPNLTFSTLTVSNMSPEDSSIYLCSVATLGTLNEKLFFGSGTQLSVL.

This clone turned up a few times. The chain uses TRBV11-2 and TRBJ2-1; 9 bases map to TRBD2. Germline trimming cut 2 bases from V and 4 bases from J; bases unmatched to any gene: 3. This CDR3 spans 15 amino acids. The germline V gene encodes CDR1 SGHAT and CDR2 FQNNGV. The CDR3 DNA reads TGTGCCAGCAGCTTAAGCGGGGGGAGGTACAATGAGCAGTTCTTC. As protein: CASSLSGGRYNEQFF.

V gene TRBV7-9 combines with J gene TRBJ2-3, with D perhaps matching TRBD1 (6 bases). Germline CDR1 SEHNR, CDR2 FQNEAQ (reference sequence). Trimming removed 5 bases from V and 4 bases from J, with 25 bases in between. The CDR3 has 18 amino acids. The CDR3 protein is CASSVARGEKGPPDTQYF. DNA for the CDR3: TGTGCCAGCAGCGTCGCCAGGGGAGAGAAGGGACCCCCAGATACGCAGTATTTT.

The V gene is TRBV25-1, the J gene TRBJ1-2; TRBD1 is a possible D gene (5 bases). V was shortened by 7 bases and J by 8 bases, with 17 bases between the two germline ends. Per the germline V gene, CDR1 is MGHDK and CDR2 is SYGVNS. The CDR3 runs to 13 residues. The CDR3 DNA follows: TGTGCCAGCACGGGACTCCCGGACGGGGGCTACACCTTC. Residues: CASTGLPDGGYTF.

The J gene is TRBJ2-5, the V gene TRBV5-4, with 14 bases that match TRBD2. CDR1 SGHNT and CDR2 YYREEE come from the germline V gene (reference sequence). This CDR3 is 16 amino acids long. With 4 bases clipped from V and 4 bases from J, the junction kept 6 bases outside the gene matches. CDR3 sequence (DNA): TGTGCCAGCAGCCCAGGACTAGCGGGGGGATCAGAGACCCAGTACTTC. It translates to CASSPGLAGGSETQYF.

This sequence joins TRBV27 and TRBJ2-3; TRBD2 might be the D (5 bases). V lost 4 bases and J 8 bases, leaving 10 bases between the germline ends. Germline assignment: CDR1 MNHEY and CDR2 SMNVEV (reference sequence). The CDR3 length is 12 residues. Here the CDR3 DNA reads TGTGCCAGCAGTTCTTTAGGAGGTACGCAGTATTTT. Translated, it gives CASSSLGGTQYF.

There are a few counts of this clone. The chain uses TRBV6-6 and TRBJ1-2, with 7 bases fitting TRBD1. Germline CDR1 reads MNHNY; CDR2 reads SVGAGI (reference sequence). CDR3 size: 14 residues. J was trimmed by 7 bases and V by 4 bases; bases with no gene match: 9. CDR3 in amino acids: CASSSPQGSGGYTF. Written as DNA, the CDR3 is TGTGCCAGCAGTTCCCCACAGGGGTCGGGTGGCTACACCTTC.

This clone was seen only a few times. The chain combines TRBV6-6 with TRBJ1-4; 9 bases line up with TRBD1. J lost 4 bases, V lost 0 bases, and 3 bases had no gene match. The CDR3 contains 16 residues. The germline V gene has CDR1 MNHNY and CDR2 SVGAGI (reference sequence). This CDR3 reads CASSYSVGQGNEKLFF. CDR3 sequence (DNA): TGTGCCAGCAGTTACTCCGTGGGACAGGGTAATGAAAAACTGTTTTTT.

The CDR3 region has the DNA TGCGCCAGCAGCTTGGGAGCACGGTCTTCTAACTATGGCTACACCTTC. It yields the protein CASSLGARSSNYGYTF. The rearrangement links TRBV5-1 to TRBJ1-2; no clear D gene. CDR1 and CDR2 from the germline V gene are SGHRS and YFSETQ. The CDR3 runs to 16 residues. With 0 bases removed from V and 0 bases from J, the gap between germline ends came to 12 bases.

This clone was counted only a few times. This chain uses TRBV27 with TRBJ1-2, with 7 bases that match TRBD1. CDR1 is MNHEY, CDR2 SMNVEV, per germline (reference sequence). The CDR3 contains 13 residues. The ends lost 4 bases at V and 7 bases at J; junction bases unmatched: 6. In nucleotides, the CDR3 is TGTGCCAGCAGTTCCACCAGGGACAGTGGCTACACCTTC. Residues: CASSSTRDSGYTF.

On this clone: The same CDR3 arises from other DNA sequences in this sample as well. V and J are TRBV7-9 and TRBJ1-1; the match to TRBD1 covers 8 bases. There are 14 residues in the CDR3. Germline V gene lookup returns CDR1 SEHNR and CDR2 FQNEAQ (reference sequence). The V segment lost 5 bases and the J segment 1 base; nucleotides outside the gene matches: 3. The CDR3 spells CASSLQGENTEAFF. The CDR3 region has the DNA TGTGCCAGCAGCCTACAGGGGGAGAACACTGAAGCTTTCTTT. Variable domain in full (rest from reference TRBV7-9 and TRBJ1-1): DTGVSQNPRHKITKRGQNVTFRCDPISEHNRLYWYRQTLGQGPEFLTYFQNEAQLEKSRLLSDRFSAERPKGSFSTLEIQRTEQGDSAMYLCASSLQGENTEAFFGQGTRLTVV.

V and J are TRBV6-5 and TRBJ1-3; no reliable D call. V was pared by 7 bases and J by 0 bases, with 13 bases between. The CDR3 covers 15 residues. The germline V gene has CDR1 MNHEY and CDR2 SVGAGI. The CDR3 DNA sequence: TGTGCCAGCACCGACGAGAAGGCCTCTGGAAACACCATATATTTT. Translated: CASTDEKASGNTIYF.

This clone appeared a few times. The V gene is TRBV6-6, the J gene TRBJ2-5, with 8 bases that match TRBD1. The V and J ends lost 7 bases and 4 bases, in that order; junction bases with no gene match: 8. The length of the CDR3 is 14 residues. Germline V CDR1 and CDR2: MNHNY, SVGAGI (reference sequence). The CDR3 coding sequence is TGTGCCAGCACCCTAGGACAGGGAGGAGAGACCCAGTACTTC. This sequence encodes CASTLGQGGETQYF.

The chain joins TRBV6-5 to TRBJ1-2, with a weak D call TRBD1 (5 bases). The CDR3 spans 15 residues. Germline CDR1 MNHEY, CDR2 SVGAGI. Trimming removed 6 bases at V and 5 bases at J, with 19 bases between. DNA for the CDR3: TGTGCCAGCAGGGGGACGTCCGAAGGAGCTTATGGCTACACCTTC. Its protein is CASRGTSEGAYGYTF.

The rearrangement joins TRBV29-1 to TRBJ1-4, with D uncertain. Germline-derived CDR1 and CDR2 are SQVTM and ANQGSEA. The CDR3 runs 12 residues. Trimming stripped 5 bases from V and 8 bases from J, with 12 bases between. The CDR3 bases are TGCAGCGTTTCCGGGTTGGGAGAAAAACTGTTTTTT. Translating gives CSVSGLGEKLFF.

This clone appeared a few times. The chain uses TRBV6-1 and TRBJ2-7; D ambiguous. CDR1 and CDR2 from the germline V gene are MNHNS and SASEGT. CDR3 length equals 15 residues. V gave up 3 bases and J gave up 0 bases, with 12 bases separating them. The CDR3 sequence is CASSDVPRSSYEQYF. In DNA, the CDR3 is TGTGCCAGCAGTGATGTCCCCCGGAGCTCCTACGAGCAGTACTTC.